This T cell receptor beta chain was found in a study of T cells after yellow fever vaccination. Study-wide context: SMART-Seq v4 Ultra Low Input prepared libraries from low-cell fractions.

This clonotype was counted at least ten times. Its antigen is undetermined. Germline V gene lookup returns CDR1 SQVTM and CDR2 ANQGSEA. The germline V and J ends were trimmed by 7 bases and 7 bases, with 13 bases remaining between them. This CDR3 spans 11 amino acids. The authors made TCR cDNA by 5'RACE template switching, adding a universal primer site and UMIs. TCRdb used MiXCR to reprocess the 5' RACE reads, holding one entry per CDR3 protein. The sample has hundreds of thousands of distinct CDR3 sequences, roughly 4% seen once. Whole-study results and caveats: Sorted repertoires could include abundant contaminating clonotypes from bulk cells. Post-booster repertoires contained most primary-vaccination clones again (about 95% CD4, 85% to 90% CD8).

The rearrangement joins TRBV29-1 to TRBJ1-2; D gene uncertain. The sequence derives from a young man who received the YFV17D yellow fever vaccine. Sequences were derived from PBMCs, sampled 5 days after the yellow fever booster vaccination. In nucleotides, the CDR3 is TGCAGCGCCGGCCCAGAAAGTGGCTACACCTTC. Translating it yields CSAGPESGYTF.